Only one count was recorded for the clone carrying this T cell receptor (beta chain). There are 19 residues in the CDR3. The assay was immunoSEQ multiplex PCR, and TCRdb's table has in-frame clones only and misses some. The sample records around 340,000 clones, 93% being singletons. This sample stems from a study of brain T cells in children with intractable seizures. Time point meaning: blood from clinic visit 5 months post-surgery; TSC patient then seizure free. Sequencing was limited to surgery cases with top T cell transcript signatures in brain tissue. At least one anti-epileptic drug was given before surgery.

This sequence joins TRBV21-1 and TRBJ1-5; the table's D call, TRBD1, was not checked against the DNA. TRBV21-1 constitutes a pseudogene. The clonotype was recovered from a boy in the first two years of life with tuberous sclerosis and intractable seizures. The sequencing used peripheral blood, collected 5 to 6 months after surgery. This CDR3 reads CASSKEGRQADLGDQPQHF. CDR3 DNA: TGTGCCAGCAGCAAAGAAGGAAGGCAGGCCGATCTGGGTGATCAGCCCCAGCATTTT.